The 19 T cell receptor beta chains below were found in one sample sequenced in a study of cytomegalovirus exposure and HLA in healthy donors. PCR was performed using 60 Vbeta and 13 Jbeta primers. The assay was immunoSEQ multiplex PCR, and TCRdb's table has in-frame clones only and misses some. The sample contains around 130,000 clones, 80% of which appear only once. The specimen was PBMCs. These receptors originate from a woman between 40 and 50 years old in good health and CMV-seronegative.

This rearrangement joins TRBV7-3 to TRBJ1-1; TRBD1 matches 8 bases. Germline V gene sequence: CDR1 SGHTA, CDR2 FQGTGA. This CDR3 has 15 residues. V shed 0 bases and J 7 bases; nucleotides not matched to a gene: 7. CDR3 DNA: TGTGCCAGCAGCTTAACCGGACAGGGTAAGGGTGAAGCTTTCTTT. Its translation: CASSLTGQGKGEAFF.

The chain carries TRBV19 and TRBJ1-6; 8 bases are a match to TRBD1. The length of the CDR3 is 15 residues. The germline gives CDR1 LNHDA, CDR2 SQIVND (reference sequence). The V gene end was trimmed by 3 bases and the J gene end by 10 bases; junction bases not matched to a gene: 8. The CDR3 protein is CASSMGQAIGSPLHF. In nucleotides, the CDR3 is TGTGCCAGTAGTATGGGACAGGCAATTGGATCACCCCTCCACTTT.

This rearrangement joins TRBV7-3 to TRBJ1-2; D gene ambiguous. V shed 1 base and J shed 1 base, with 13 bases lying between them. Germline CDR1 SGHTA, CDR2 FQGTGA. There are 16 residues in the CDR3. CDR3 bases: TGTGCCAGCAGCTTAAATTCAGGCTCAAATAACTATGGCTACACCTTC. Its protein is CASSLNSGSNNYGYTF.

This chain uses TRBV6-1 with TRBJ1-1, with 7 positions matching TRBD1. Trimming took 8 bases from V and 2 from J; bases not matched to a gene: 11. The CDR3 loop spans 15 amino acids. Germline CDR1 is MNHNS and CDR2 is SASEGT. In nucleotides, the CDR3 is TGTGCCAGCGAAACACCGGGACAGACAAACACTGAAGCTTTCTTT. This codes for CASETPGQTNTEAFF.

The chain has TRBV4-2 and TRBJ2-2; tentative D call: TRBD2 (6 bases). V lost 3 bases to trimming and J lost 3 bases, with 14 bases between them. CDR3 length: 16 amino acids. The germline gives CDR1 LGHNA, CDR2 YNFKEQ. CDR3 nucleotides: TGTGCCAGCAGCCACACAGAGGGAGGATACACCGGGGAGCTGTTTTTT. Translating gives CASSHTEGGYTGELFF.

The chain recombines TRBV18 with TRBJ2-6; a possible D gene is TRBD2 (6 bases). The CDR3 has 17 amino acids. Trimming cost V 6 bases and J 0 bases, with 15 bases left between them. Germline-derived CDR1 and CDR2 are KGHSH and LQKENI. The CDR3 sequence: CASSQTMGGSGANVLTF. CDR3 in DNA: TGTGCCAGCTCCCAAACCATGGGAGGCTCTGGGGCCAACGTCCTGACTTTC.

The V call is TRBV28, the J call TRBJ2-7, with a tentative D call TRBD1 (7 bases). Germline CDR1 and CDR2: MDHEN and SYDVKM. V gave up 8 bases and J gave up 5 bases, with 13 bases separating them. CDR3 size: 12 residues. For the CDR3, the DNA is TGTGCCAGCGGGGGGACAGTACACGAGCAGTACTTC. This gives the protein CASGGTVHEQYF. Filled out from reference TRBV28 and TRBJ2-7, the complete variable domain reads DVKVTQSSRYLVKRTGEKVFLECVQDMDHENMFWYRQDPGLGLRLIYFSYDVKMKEKGDIPEGYSVSREKKERFSLILESASTNQTSMYLCASGGTVHEQYFGPGTRLTVT.

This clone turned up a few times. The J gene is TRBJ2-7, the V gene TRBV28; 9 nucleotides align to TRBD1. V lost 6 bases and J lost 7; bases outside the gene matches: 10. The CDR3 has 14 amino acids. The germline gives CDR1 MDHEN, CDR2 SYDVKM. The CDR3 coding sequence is TGTGCCAGCAGCCAATGGACAGGGGCTGGGGAGCAGTACTTC. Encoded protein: CASSQWTGAGEQYF. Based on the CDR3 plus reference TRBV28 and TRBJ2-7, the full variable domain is DVKVTQSSRYLVKRTGEKVFLECVQDMDHENMFWYRQDPGLGLRLIYFSYDVKMKEKGDIPEGYSVSREKKERFSLILESASTNQTSMYLCASSQWTGAGEQYFGPGTRLTVT.

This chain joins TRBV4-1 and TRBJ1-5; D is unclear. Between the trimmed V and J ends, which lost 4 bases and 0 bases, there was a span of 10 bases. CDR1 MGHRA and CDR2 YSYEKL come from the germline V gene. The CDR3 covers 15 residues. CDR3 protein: CASSLTRDSNQPQHF. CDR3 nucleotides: TGCGCCAGCAGCCTCACGCGGGATAGCAATCAGCCCCAGCATTTT.

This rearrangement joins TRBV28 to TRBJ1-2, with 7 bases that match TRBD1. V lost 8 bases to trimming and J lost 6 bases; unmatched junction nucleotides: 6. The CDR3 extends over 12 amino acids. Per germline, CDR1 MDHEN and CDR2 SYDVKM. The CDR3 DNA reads TGTGCCAGCCAAGGGGGCGGCAATGGCTACACCTTC. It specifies CASQGGGNGYTF.

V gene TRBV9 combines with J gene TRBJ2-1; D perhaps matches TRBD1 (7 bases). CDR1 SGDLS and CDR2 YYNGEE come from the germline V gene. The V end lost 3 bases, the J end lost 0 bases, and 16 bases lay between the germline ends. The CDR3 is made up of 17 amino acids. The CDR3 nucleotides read TGTGCCAGCAGCGACCTTTACAGGGGAGGCTCCTACAATGAGCAGTTCTTC. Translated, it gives CASSDLYRGGSYNEQFF.

This CDR3 is CASSLSGGTDRSPLHF. Written as DNA, the CDR3 is TGTGCCAGCAGTTTATCTGGTGGGACAGATCGCTCACCCCTCCACTTT. This chain uses TRBV28 with TRBJ1-6, with 7 bases fitting TRBD1. The CDR3 spans 16 residues. Trimming cost V 1 base and J 10 bases; bases outside gene matches: 10. Germline loops: CDR1 MDHEN, CDR2 SYDVKM. Filled out from reference TRBV28 and TRBJ1-6, the complete variable domain reads DVKVTQSSRYLVKRTGEKVFLECVQDMDHENMFWYRQDPGLGLRLIYFSYDVKMKEKGDIPEGYSVSREKKERFSLILESASTNQTSMYLCASSLSGGTDRSPLHFGNGTRLTVT.

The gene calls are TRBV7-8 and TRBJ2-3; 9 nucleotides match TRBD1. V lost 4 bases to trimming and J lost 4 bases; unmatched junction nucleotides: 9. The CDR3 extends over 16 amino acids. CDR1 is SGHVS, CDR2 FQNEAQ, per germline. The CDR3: CASSSGTGYRADTQYF. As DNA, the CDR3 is TGTGCCAGCAGCTCGGGGACAGGGTATAGGGCAGATACGCAGTATTTT.

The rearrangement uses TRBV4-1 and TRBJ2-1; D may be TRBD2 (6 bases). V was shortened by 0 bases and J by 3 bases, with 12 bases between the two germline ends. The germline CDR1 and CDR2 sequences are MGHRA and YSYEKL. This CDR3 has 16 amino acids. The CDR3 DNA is TGCGCCAGCAGCCAAGAGGGCGGGGTGTTCTACAATGAGCAGTTCTTC. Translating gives CASSQEGGVFYNEQFF.

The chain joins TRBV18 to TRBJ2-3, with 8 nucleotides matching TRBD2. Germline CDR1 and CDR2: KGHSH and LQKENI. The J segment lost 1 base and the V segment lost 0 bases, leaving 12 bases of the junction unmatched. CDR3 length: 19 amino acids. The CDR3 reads CASSPPGREGPLGTDTQYF. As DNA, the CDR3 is TGTGCCAGCTCACCACCGGGACGGGAGGGCCCTCTCGGCACAGATACGCAGTATTTT.

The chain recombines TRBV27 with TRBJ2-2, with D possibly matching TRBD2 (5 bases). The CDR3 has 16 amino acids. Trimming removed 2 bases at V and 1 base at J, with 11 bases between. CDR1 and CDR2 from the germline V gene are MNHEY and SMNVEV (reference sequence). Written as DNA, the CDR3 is TGTGCCAGCAGTTTAATACGGGAAATGAACACCGGGGAGCTGTTTTTT. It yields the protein CASSLIREMNTGELFF.

CDR3 loop: CASSFGAGGNTEAFF. The CDR3 bases are TGTGCCAGCAGTTTTGGGGCCGGGGGGAACACTGAAGCTTTCTTT. J is TRBJ1-1 and V is TRBV27; D possibly corresponds to TRBD1 (5 bases). The V and J ends lost 3 bases and 1 base respectively, with 12 bases between them. The CDR3 is made up of 15 amino acids. The V gene's germline CDR1 is MNHEY and CDR2 SMNVEV (reference sequence).

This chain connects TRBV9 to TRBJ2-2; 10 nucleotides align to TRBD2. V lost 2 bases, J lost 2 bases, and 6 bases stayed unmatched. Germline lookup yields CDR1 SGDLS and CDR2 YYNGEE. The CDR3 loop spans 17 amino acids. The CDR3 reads CASSVGTSALNTGELFF. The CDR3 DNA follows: TGTGCCAGCAGCGTCGGGACTAGCGCTTTAAACACCGGGGAGCTGTTTTTT.

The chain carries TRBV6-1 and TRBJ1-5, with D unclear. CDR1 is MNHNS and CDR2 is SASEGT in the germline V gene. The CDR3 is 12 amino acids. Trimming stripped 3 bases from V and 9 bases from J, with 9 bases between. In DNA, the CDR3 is TGTGCCAGCAGTGAGTCAGCGGGGCCCCAGCATTTT. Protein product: CASSESAGPQHF.